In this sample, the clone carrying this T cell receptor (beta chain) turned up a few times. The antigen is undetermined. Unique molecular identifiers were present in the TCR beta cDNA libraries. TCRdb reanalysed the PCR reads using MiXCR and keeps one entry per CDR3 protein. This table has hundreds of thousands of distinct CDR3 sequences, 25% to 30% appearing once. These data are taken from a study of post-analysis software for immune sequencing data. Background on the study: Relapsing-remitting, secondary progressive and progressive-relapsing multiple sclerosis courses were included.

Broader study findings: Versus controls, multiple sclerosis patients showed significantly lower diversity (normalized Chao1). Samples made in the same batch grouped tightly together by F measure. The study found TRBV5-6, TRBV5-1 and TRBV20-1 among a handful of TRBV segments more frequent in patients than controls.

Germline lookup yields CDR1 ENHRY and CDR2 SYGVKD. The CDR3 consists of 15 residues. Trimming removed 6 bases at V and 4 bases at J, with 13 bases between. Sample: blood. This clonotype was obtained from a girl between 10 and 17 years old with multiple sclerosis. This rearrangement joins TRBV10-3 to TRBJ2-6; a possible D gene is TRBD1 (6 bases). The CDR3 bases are TGTGCCATCAGCACAGGGTCTTACGGGGCCAACGTCCTGACTTTC. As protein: CAISTGSYGANVLTF.